The 16 T cell receptor beta chains below all came from one sample that was sequenced in a study of blood T cell repertoires in COVID-19. The repertoire was sequenced with immunoSEQ multiplex PCR; TCRdb's copy has only in-frame clones and lacks some. The repertoire holds about 120,000 clones, about nine tenths seen once, with under 2% in the top ten. The sample taken for sequencing was peripheral blood. The receptors shown here come from a human donor with active COVID-19. The donor label of this sample is uncertain.

The chain recombines TRBV7-9 with TRBJ1-2, with D perhaps matching TRBD1 (5 bases). Deletions cut 4 bases from V and 5 bases from J, with 20 bases between. The CDR3 is 16 amino acids. Germline V CDR1 and CDR2: SEHNR, FQNEAQ (reference sequence). The CDR3 loop reads CASSYIEAQVAYGYTF. For the CDR3, the DNA is TGTGCCAGCAGCTACATCGAGGCACAGGTTGCTTATGGCTACACCTTC.

The J gene is TRBJ2-3, the V gene TRBV5-4; TRBD2 matches at 10 bases. The CDR3 sequence is 16 residues long. With V trimmed by 1 base and J by 6 bases, 8 bases remained unmatched. Looked up from germline, CDR1 is SGHNT and CDR2 is YYREEE (reference sequence). DNA of the CDR3: TGTGCCAGCAGCTTGTCCAGCGGGGGGGCCGCGGATACGCAGTATTTT. Its translation is CASSLSSGGAADTQYF.

This clone was recorded a few times. The chain is built from TRBV4-1 and TRBJ2-7; 7 bases agree with TRBD1. Germline V gives CDR1 MGHRA, CDR2 YSYEKL. Trimming at V came to 1 base and at J to 6 bases, leaving 6 bases not matched to a gene. CDR3 length: 14 residues. The CDR3 coding sequence is TGCGCCAGCAGCCAAGTTAGAGAGGGGGCCGAGCAGTACTTC. It specifies CASSQVREGAEQYF.

The V and J genes are TRBV28 and TRBJ2-7; 8 positions match TRBD2. J lost 4 bases, V lost 2 bases, and 7 bases had no gene match. The CDR3 has 15 residues. Germline lookup yields CDR1 MDHEN and CDR2 SYDVKM. The CDR3 spells CASSLAGGRGYEQYF. The CDR3 bases are TGTGCCAGCAGTTTAGCGGGGGGCCGGGGATACGAGCAGTACTTC.

This chain links TRBV5-1 with TRBJ2-2; 7 bases align to TRBD1. Germline V CDR1 and CDR2: SGHRS, YFSETQ. J was trimmed by 10 bases and V by 0 bases; bases with no gene match: 6. This CDR3 contains 14 residues. In DNA form, the CDR3 reads TGCGCCAGCAGCTTGGTCGGGACAGCCTTGGAGCTGTTTTTT. Its translation: CASSLVGTALELFF.

The gene calls are TRBV4-1 and TRBJ1-1; D remains unclear. CDR1 and CDR2 (germline): MGHRA, YSYEKL. The CDR3 has 16 residues. Trimming removed 1 base at V and 5 bases at J, with 17 bases between. This CDR3 reads CASSQGASGRETEAFF. The CDR3, as DNA: TGCGCCAGCAGCCAAGGGGCTTCGGGGAGGGAGACTGAAGCTTTCTTT.

The gene calls are TRBV24-1 and TRBJ1-5, with D uncertain. Trimming removed 4 bases from V and 0 bases from J, with 6 bases in between. This CDR3 comprises 14 residues. Germline lookup yields CDR1 KGHDR and CDR2 SFDVKD. The DNA for the CDR3 is TGTGCCACCAGTGACAGGATTAGCAATCAGCCCCAGCATTTT. Amino acid sequence: CATSDRISNQPQHF.

This chain connects TRBV7-8 to TRBJ1-5, with D hard to call. Trimming took 5 bases from V and 5 from J, leaving 19 bases between them. The length of the CDR3 is 16 residues. The germline V gene has CDR1 SGHVS and CDR2 FQNEAQ. In DNA, the CDR3 is TGTGCCAGCAGCGATGGGCCGGGGAATGATTATCAGCCCCAGCATTTT. This sequence encodes CASSDGPGNDYQPQHF.

J is TRBJ1-2 and V is TRBV5-1, with TRBD1 matching over 7 bases. This CDR3 has 13 amino acids. The germline V gene encodes CDR1 SGHRS and CDR2 YFSETQ. The ends lost 3 bases at V and 4 bases at J; junction bases unmatched: 3. The CDR3 nucleotides read TGCGCCAGCAGCTCCCGGGACAGCTATGGCTACACCTTC. It translates to CASSSRDSYGYTF.

This chain uses TRBV5-4 with TRBJ1-1; D might be TRBD1 (5 bases). Per germline, CDR1 SGHNT and CDR2 YYREEE (reference sequence). V lost 0 bases to trimming and J lost 4 bases, with 7 bases between them. This CDR3 is built from 13 residues. CDR3 DNA: TGTGCCAGCAGCTTGGCAGGGCCCACTGAAGCTTTCTTT. Its translation: CASSLAGPTEAFF. The entire variable domain, with the rest obtained from reference TRBV5-4 and TRBJ1-1, is as follows: ETGVTQSPTHLIKTRGQQVTLRCSSQSGHNTVSWYQQALGQGPQFIFQYYREEENGRGNFPPRFSGLQFPNYSSELNVNALELDDSALYLCASSLAGPTEAFFGQGTRLTVV.

V and J are TRBV5-1 and TRBJ2-3; 9 bases match TRBD1. V gave up 4 bases and J gave up 2 bases; unmatched junction bases: 14. The CDR3 totals 18 residues. The germline V gene encodes CDR1 SGHRS and CDR2 YFSETQ. The DNA of the CDR3 is TGCGCCAGCAGCCCATTGATGCCGGGACAGGGCTTCACAGATACGCAGTATTTT. Residues: CASSPLMPGQGFTDTQYF.

This chain links TRBV4-1 with TRBJ1-1; D unresolved. The CDR3 totals 14 residues. The V gene's germline CDR1 is MGHRA and CDR2 YSYEKL. Trimming left V 1 base short and J 8 bases short, with 14 bases between. CDR3 in DNA: TGCGCCAGCAGCCAAGGAGAGGGTCTGGAAGAAGCTTTCTTT. Residues: CASSQGEGLEEAFF.

J is TRBJ1-5 and V is TRBV28; the D gene is possibly TRBD1 (6 bases). CDR3 length: 14 residues. The V end lost 3 bases, the J end lost 7 bases, and 13 bases lay between the germline ends. CDR1 MDHEN and CDR2 SYDVKM come from the germline V gene. The CDR3 coding sequence is TGTGCCAGCAGTTTTTCGTACAGGGCCCAGCCCCAGCATTTT. Its translation: CASSFSYRAQPQHF.

V is TRBV11-2 and J is TRBJ2-5; 7 nucleotides agree with TRBD2. The germline V gene has CDR1 SGHAT and CDR2 FQNNGV. With V trimmed by 1 base and J by 5 bases, 10 bases remained unmatched. The CDR3 loop spans 16 amino acids. The DNA for the CDR3 is TGTGCCAGCAGCTTAGGGGGAGGGGTGGCAAGCGAGACCCAGTACTTC. It specifies CASSLGGGVASETQYF. The entire variable domain, with the rest obtained from reference TRBV11-2 and TRBJ2-5, is as follows: EAGVAQSPRYKIIEKRQSVAFWCNPISGHATLYWYQQILGQGPKLLIQFQNNGVVDDSQLPKDRFSAERLKGVDSTLKIQPAKLEDSAVYLCASSLGGGVASETQYFGPGTRLLVL.

The chain links TRBV2 to TRBJ1-4; 7 bases match TRBD1. V was clipped by 6 bases and J by 4 bases; unmatched bases: 5. Germline V gives CDR1 SNHLY, CDR2 FYNNEI. The CDR3 loop spans 14 amino acids. In DNA, the CDR3 is TGTGCCAGCAGGCCGGGACAGAGTAATGAAAAACTGTTTTTT. Encoded protein: CASRPGQSNEKLFF.

V usage is TRBV28 and J usage is TRBJ1-2; TRBD1 aligns across 7 bases. V was clipped by 5 bases and J by 8 bases; unmatched bases: 8. The CDR3 is 13 amino acids. Looked up from germline, CDR1 is MDHEN and CDR2 is SYDVKM. This CDR3 is CASSPWGQPGYTF. In DNA, the CDR3 is TGTGCCAGCAGTCCGTGGGGACAGCCCGGCTACACCTTC.